This T cell receptor beta chain came from a study of read filtering for tumor transcriptome and immune sequencing. The overall study: Patients were approximately 17 male and 11 to 15 female, mean age 65.9 years, range 47 to 80. Study-wide findings and caveats: In IR-seq, single-read clonotypes were roughly 80% of clonotypes but approximately 3.2% of reads. IR-seq and RNA-seq agreed better without single-read clonotypes.

Molecular barcoded adaptors covering alpha/delta and beta/gamma chains were used on approximately 400 ng RNA. From the reads, TCRdb called clonotypes with MiXCR, one entry per CDR3 protein. The sample holds about 62,000 distinct CDR3 sequences, roughly 19% seen once. This clonotype was observed at least ten times. Its cognate antigen is unknown. This sequence was found in a donor at least 40 years old with multiple myeloma. The sequenced sample was a population of CD138-negative cells sorted from bone marrow.

The CDR3 region is CASSLFQRGTEAFF. In DNA form, the CDR3 reads TGTGCCAGCAGTCTATTCCAGAGGGGCACTGAAGCTTTCTTT. The chain links TRBV28 to TRBJ1-1, with a tentative D call TRBD1 (5 bases). Per germline, CDR1 MDHEN and CDR2 SYDVKM. The CDR3 spans 14 residues. Trimming shortened V by 5 bases and J by 4 bases, and 14 bases separated the two germline ends.